These T cell receptor beta chains were read from a single sample in a study of T cell responses to AZD1222 COVID-19 vaccine. Using immunoSEQ multiplex PCR, the repertoire was profiled, and TCRdb retains in-frame clones only, with some absent. The sample holds around 80,000 clones, roughly four fifths seen once. The sequencing here drew on peripheral blood, taken 28 days after the second AZD1222 dose. Receptors were obtained from an adult who received the AZD1222 COVID-19 vaccine. The CDR3 runs from the conserved cysteine through the conserved F or W. A D gene is named only where the DNA matches it firmly.

J: TRBJ2-2; V: TRBV6-5; D: .; CDR3: CASRYGPGAGELFF
J: TRBJ1-6; V: TRBV19; D: .; CDR3: CASRRAGPSSYNSPLHF
J: TRBJ1-3; V: TRBV27; D: .; CDR3: CASSLARGGGNTIYF
J: TRBJ2-1; V: TRBV4-3; D: TRBD2; CDR3: CASSQDGASGRAQFF
J: TRBJ1-2; V: TRBV2; D: TRBD1; CDR3: CASKGQSNYGYTF
J: TRBJ2-4; V: TRBV6-5; D: .; CDR3: CASSYGRSSNIQYF
J: TRBJ2-1; V: TRBV28; D: .; CDR3: CASSVHERVRYNEQFF
J: TRBJ1-1; V: TRBV14; D: .; CDR3: CASSKSLGGPGMNTEAFF
J: TRBJ2-5; V: TRBV7-3; D: .; CDR3: CASSQTLGETQYF
J: TRBJ1-3; V: TRBV28; D: TRBD1; CDR3: CASREQGGGNTIYF
J: TRBJ1-2; V: TRBV4-3; D: .; CDR3: CASSLSNYGYTF
J: TRBJ1-1; V: TRBV30; D: .; CDR3: CAWSHRVDTEAFF
J: TRBJ2-1; V: TRBV19; D: TRBD2; CDR3: CASSIMGGSEQFF
J: TRBJ1-2; V: TRBV2; D: TRBD1; CDR3: CASSWTGGGGYTF
J: TRBJ2-3; V: TRBV4-3; D: TRBD1; CDR3: CASSQDLSRQGAGDTQYF